Listed here are 8 T cell receptor beta chains from one sample, sequenced in a study of shared clonotypes between healthy human individuals. Profiling relied on immunoSEQ multiplex PCR, and the TCRdb table lists in-frame clones only, not all of them. The sample records about 2 million clones, roughly 96% being singletons. Sequencing used naive CD4+ T cells sorted from blood. As to subset: CD45RA+ positively selected. These receptors were taken from a young man in good health.

The chain carries TRBV4-3 and TRBJ2-1, with unresolved D. Germline V CDR1 and CDR2: LGHNA, YSLEER. The CDR3 contains 17 residues. Trimming removed 0 bases at V and 0 bases at J, with 12 bases between. The CDR3 region has the DNA TGCGCCAGCAGCCAAGATGTGGCGCCGAGCTCCTACAATGAGCAGTTCTTC. Protein: CASSQDVAPSSYNEQFF.

The rearrangement joins TRBV6-6 to TRBJ2-7, with D perhaps TRBD2 (5 bases). Trimming stripped 6 bases from V and 2 bases from J, with 20 bases between. This CDR3 spans 16 amino acids. The germline V gene encodes CDR1 MNHNY and CDR2 SVGAGI (reference sequence). The CDR3 here is CASRILASSGAYEQYF. CDR3 DNA sequence: TGTGCCAGCAGGATCCTAGCCTCAAGTGGGGCCTACGAGCAGTACTTC.

V and J are TRBV7-9 and TRBJ2-1, with 12 bases fitting TRBD2. Germline-derived CDR1 and CDR2 are SEHNR and FQNEAQ (reference sequence). V shed 5 bases, J shed 6 bases, and the junction held 11 bases outside the gene matches. The CDR3 length is 17 residues. For the CDR3, the DNA is TGTGCCAGCAGCGAGCGACTAGCGGGAGATGTTGCCAATGAGCAGTTCTTC. Translation gives CASSERLAGDVANEQFF.

In this sample, this clone turned up once. The chain links TRBV7-8 to TRBJ2-5; a possible D gene is TRBD2 (6 bases). The V end was cut by 7 bases, the J end by 1 base, with 19 bases between. The CDR3 loop spans 16 amino acids. Germline CDR1 and CDR2: SGHVS and FQNEAQ. The CDR3 sequence is CASKWFWGEAQETQYF. The CDR3 region has the DNA TGTGCCAGCAAATGGTTTTGGGGGGAGGCCCAAGAGACCCAGTACTTC.

The chain couples TRBV7-9 to TRBJ2-5; D assignment may be TRBD1 or TRBD2 (6 bases each). This CDR3 is built from 13 residues. Trimming left V 6 bases short and J 7 bases short, with 15 bases between. Germline-derived CDR1 and CDR2 are SEHNR and FQNEAQ (reference sequence). The DNA for the CDR3 is TGTGCCAGCAGTGGAGGGGGAGTGGGGACCCAGTACTTC. Protein: CASSGGGVGTQYF.

This chain uses TRBV5-6 with TRBJ1-1; D gene unclear. The V end lost 7 bases, the J end lost 1 base, and 11 bases lay between the germline ends. The germline V gene has CDR1 SGHDT and CDR2 YYEEEE. This CDR3 comprises 13 residues. CDR3 in amino acids: CASGQMTNTEAFF. CDR3 nucleotides: TGTGCCAGCGGCCAAATGACGAACACTGAAGCTTTCTTT.

The chain couples TRBV6-5 to TRBJ1-1, with 9 bases fitting TRBD1. The CDR3 runs to 15 residues. The V segment lost 1 base and the J segment 5 bases; nucleotides outside the gene matches: 5. In germline, CDR1 is MNHEY, CDR2 SVGAGI. The CDR3 nucleotides are TGTGCCAGCAGTTACTTCCCGGACAGGGGTACTGAAGCTTTCTTT. This encodes CASSYFPDRGTEAFF.

The chain employs TRBV2 and TRBJ2-7; the match to TRBD2 covers 11 bases. The V segment lost 5 bases and the J segment 6 bases; nucleotides outside the gene matches: 9. The CDR3 has 15 amino acids. Per the germline V gene, CDR1 is SNHLY and CDR2 is FYNNEI. Here the CDR3 reads CASSYGTSGVREQYF. The CDR3 DNA reads TGTGCCAGCAGTTACGGGACTAGCGGCGTCCGCGAGCAGTACTTC.